This record covers a single TCR beta chain. This entry comes from a study of patients and donors after allogeneic stem cell transplantation. This CDR3 contains 14 residues. The germline gives CDR1 SGHRS, CDR2 YFSETQ. Trimming stripped 3 bases from V and 3 bases from J, with 10 bases between. TCRdb itself ran the RT-PCR reads through MiXCR, one entry per CDR3 protein. The sample shows approximately 250,000 distinct CDR3 sequences, about 14% of them seen only once. The chain has TRBV5-1 and TRBJ1-5, with unresolved D. The sample taken for sequencing was blood, either unsorted or a sorted T cell fraction (not recorded which). This receptor was taken from a human donor who was either an allogeneic HSCT recipient or a stem cell or donor lymphocyte infusion donor (not recorded which). It is not recorded whose cells these are; they may come from a transplant donor. CDR3 loop: CASSYGQNNQPQHF. The CDR3 nucleotides read TGCGCCAGCAGCTACGGGCAGAACAATCAGCCCCAGCATTTT. Combining the CDR3 with reference TRBV5-1 and TRBJ1-5 gives the whole variable domain KAGVTQTPRYLIKTRGQQVTLSCSPISGHRSVSWYQQTPGQGLQFLFEYFSETQRNKGNFPGRFSGRQFSNSRSEMNVSTLELGDSALYLCASSYGQNNQPQHFGDGTRLSIL.